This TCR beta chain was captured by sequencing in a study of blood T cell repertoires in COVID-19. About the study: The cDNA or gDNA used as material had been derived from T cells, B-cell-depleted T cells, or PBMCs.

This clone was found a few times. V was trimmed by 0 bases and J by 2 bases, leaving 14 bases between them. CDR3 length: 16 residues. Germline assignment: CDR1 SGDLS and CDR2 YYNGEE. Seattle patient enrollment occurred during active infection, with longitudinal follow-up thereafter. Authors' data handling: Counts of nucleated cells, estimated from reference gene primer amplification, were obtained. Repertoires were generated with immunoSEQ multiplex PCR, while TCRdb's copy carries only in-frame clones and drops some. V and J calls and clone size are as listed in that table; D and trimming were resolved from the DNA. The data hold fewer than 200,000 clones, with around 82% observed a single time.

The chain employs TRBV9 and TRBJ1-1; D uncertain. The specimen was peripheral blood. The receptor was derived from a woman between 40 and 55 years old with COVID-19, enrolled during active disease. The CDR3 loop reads CASSVGAGSENTEAFF. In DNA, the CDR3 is TGTGCCAGCAGCGTAGGCGCAGGATCGGAAAACACTGAAGCTTTCTTT.